The 16 T cell receptor beta chains below were found in one sample sequenced in a study of T cells after posttransplantation cyclophosphamide. The protocol was immunoSEQ multiplex PCR, while the TCRdb copy is restricted to in-frame clones and leaves out a portion. The sample yields about 26,000 clones, without any singletons. Sequenced: PBMCs. Receptors originate from a man between 45 and 60 years old in good health, CMV-negative, and a related stem cell transplant donor.

This clone has at least ten counts. V usage is TRBV6-5 and J usage is TRBJ1-2, with D perhaps matching TRBD1 (6 bases). The CDR3 contains 15 residues. CDR1 is MNHEY and CDR2 is SVGAGI in the germline V gene. V was pared by 2 bases and J by 2 bases, with 12 bases between. The CDR3 nucleotides are TGTGCCAGCAGTTACACCAAGGGACAAAACTATGGCTACACCTTC. It codes for CASSYTKGQNYGYTF.

This clone has a count of ten or more. CDR3 DNA sequence: TGTGCCAGCAGCCCGACAGGGCGCCAAGAGACCCAGTACTTC. Translated: CASSPTGRQETQYF. The V call is TRBV7-3, the J call TRBJ2-5; 7 bases map to TRBD1. The trim removed 5 bases at V and 1 base at J, leaving 4 bases unmatched. Germline CDR1 is SGHTA and CDR2 is FQGTGA. The CDR3 totals 14 residues.

This clone was counted ten times or more. The rearrangement links TRBV15 to TRBJ2-3; 7 bases match TRBD2. Germline assignment: CDR1 LNHNV and CDR2 YYDKDF (reference sequence). Trimming at V came to 1 base and at J to 3 bases, leaving 7 bases not matched to a gene. This CDR3 has 16 amino acids. This CDR3 reads CATSRGERGGTDTQYF. The CDR3 region has the DNA TGTGCCACCAGCAGAGGGGAGCGGGGAGGGACAGATACGCAGTATTTT.

This clone was detected many times. V usage is TRBV7-6 and J usage is TRBJ2-7; 10 bases are a match to TRBD2. Germline CDR1 is SGHVS and CDR2 is FNYEAQ. This CDR3 is 16 amino acids long. V was pared by 5 bases and J by 5 bases, with 12 bases of the junction left unmatched. The CDR3 is CASSPRGSGGVNEQYF. The CDR3 DNA follows: TGTGCCAGCAGCCCCCGGGGAAGCGGGGGGGTCAACGAGCAGTACTTC. The full variable domain, with the rest looked up from reference TRBV7-6 and TRBJ2-7, is GAGVSQSPRYKVTKRGQDVALRCDPISGHVSLYWYRQALGQGPEFLTYFNYEAQQDKSGLPNDRFSAERPEGSISTLTIQRTEQRDSAMYRCASSPRGSGGVNEQYFGPGTRLTVT.

The J gene is TRBJ2-1, the V gene TRBV2; 7 nucleotides align to TRBD2. Trimming cost V 7 bases and J 0 bases; bases outside gene matches: 9. In germline, CDR1 is SNHLY, CDR2 FYNNEI. The CDR3 loop spans 16 amino acids. CDR3 sequence (DNA): TGTGCCAGCAAGTTCCGGGACTACTACTCCTACAATGAGCAGTTCTTC. Translation gives CASKFRDYYSYNEQFF.

This clone was recorded many times. The genes are TRBV7-6 and TRBJ2-3, with 7 bases fitting TRBD2. Germline V CDR1 and CDR2: SGHVS, FNYEAQ. CDR3 size: 17 residues. V lost 7 bases and J lost 2; bases outside the gene matches: 15. The CDR3 nucleotides read TGTGCCAGCACGGAATTGGGGGGGTCGGGAACCACAGATACGCAGTATTTT. Protein sequence: CASTELGGSGTTDTQYF.

At least ten counts were recorded for this clone. V and J are TRBV5-1 and TRBJ2-7, with a possible D match to TRBD2 (5 bases). V lost 0 bases to trimming and J lost 7 bases, with 20 bases between them. The CDR3 is 16 amino acids. CDR1 and CDR2 (germline): SGHRS, YFSETQ. The CDR3 DNA sequence: TGCGCCAGCAGCTTGGACCCGAGAGGGCTTTCAGAGGAGCAGTACTTC. Translation gives CASSLDPRGLSEEQYF. The full variable domain, completed using reference TRBV5-1 and TRBJ2-7, is KAGVTQTPRYLIKTRGQQVTLSCSPISGHRSVSWYQQTPGQGLQFLFEYFSETQRNKGNFPGRFSGRQFSNSRSEMNVSTLELGDSALYLCASSLDPRGLSEEQYFGPGTRLTVT.

In this sample, this clone turned up many times. CDR3 nucleotides: TGTGCCAGCAGTTTCAGAGGGGGAGTCAATGAGCAGTTCTTC. Its protein product is CASSFRGGVNEQFF. This chain connects TRBV27 to TRBJ2-1; D is perhaps TRBD1 (6 bases). CDR1 MNHEY and CDR2 SMNVEV come from the germline V gene (reference sequence). CDR3 length: 14 residues. The V end lost 3 bases, the J end lost 6 bases, and 12 bases lay between the germline ends.

Ten or more counts support this clone. The DNA of the CDR3 is TGTGCCAGCAGCTTGGTCGATCAGCCCCAGCATTTT. Translated: CASSLVDQPQHF. The chain recombines TRBV5-6 with TRBJ1-5; no firm D call. With 0 bases removed from V and 5 bases from J, the gap between germline ends came to 3 bases. The CDR3 contains 12 residues. Germline-derived CDR1 and CDR2 are SGHDT and YYEEEE.

This clone has ten or more counts. CDR3 loop: CASSAQGGPSYEQYF. The CDR3 nucleotides read TGTGCCAGCAGTGCCCAAGGGGGCCCCTCCTACGAGCAGTACTTC. V gene TRBV28 combines with J gene TRBJ2-7, with TRBD1 identical over 7 bases. CDR1 is MDHEN, CDR2 SYDVKM, per germline. J lost 0 bases, V lost 5 bases, and 7 bases had no gene match. The CDR3 has 15 amino acids.

This clone occurred many times. This chain links TRBV5-6 with TRBJ1-2, with 9 positions matching TRBD1. Germline values: CDR1 SGHDT, CDR2 YYEEEE. The V gene end was trimmed by 4 bases and the J gene end by 1 base; junction bases not matched to a gene: 8. The CDR3 totals 16 residues. The CDR3, as DNA: TGTGCCAGCAGCCACCTGACAGGGGGACATAACTATGGCTACACCTTC. This encodes CASSHLTGGHNYGYTF. The variable domain in full, completed from reference TRBV5-6 and TRBJ1-2, reads DAGVTQSPTHLIKTRGQQVTLRCSPKSGHDTVSWYQQALGQGPQFIFQYYEEEERQRGNFPDRFSGHQFPNYSSELNVNALLLGDSALYLCASSHLTGGHNYGYTFGSGTRLTVV.

This clone was seen ten or more times. This chain links TRBV5-1 with TRBJ2-7; a possible D gene is TRBD1 (5 bases). Trimming cost V 3 bases and J 9 bases, with 22 bases left between them. Germline V lookup: CDR1 SGHRS, CDR2 YFSETQ. The CDR3 runs 15 residues. The CDR3 DNA follows: TGCGCCAGCAGCTACGGCCCGAGTACTGGGGCTGGGCAGTACTTC. This gives the protein CASSYGPSTGAGQYF.

This clone was recorded many times. CDR3 sequence: CATSRRGASGNTIYF. The DNA of the CDR3 is TGTGCCACCTCCCGGCGGGGCGCTTCTGGAAACACCATATATTTT. The gene calls are TRBV28 and TRBJ1-3; possibly TRBD1 for D (5 bases). Germline assignment: CDR1 MDHEN and CDR2 SYDVKM. The CDR3 has 15 amino acids. Trimming pared 10 bases from V and 1 base from J, leaving 17 bases between.

This clone showed up many times. The rearrangement links TRBV30 to TRBJ1-5; perhaps TRBD1 as D (5 bases). V lost 2 bases to trimming and J lost 7 bases, with 12 bases between them. The germline CDR1 and CDR2 sequences are GTSNPN and SVGIG (reference sequence). This CDR3 is 13 amino acids long. Here the CDR3 reads CAWSRGTEQPQHF. DNA of the CDR3: TGTGCCTGGAGTAGGGGCACGGAGCAGCCCCAGCATTTT.

In its sample, this clone was seen many times. The rearrangement links TRBV6-1 to TRBJ2-1, with D maybe TRBD1 (6 bases). CDR1 is MNHNS and CDR2 is SASEGT in the germline V gene. CDR3 length: 15 residues. Trimming pared 3 bases from V and 0 bases from J, leaving 9 bases between. The DNA for the CDR3 is TGTGCCAGCAGTGAGGACAGTAGCTCCTACAATGAGCAGTTCTTC. This gives the protein CASSEDSSSYNEQFF.

This clone was recorded at least ten times. The chain recombines TRBV7-3 with TRBJ2-2; 7 bases line up with TRBD1. The junction had 3 bases not matched to a gene; V was cut back by 2 bases and J by 0 bases. Germline-derived CDR1 and CDR2 are SGHTA and FQGTGA. The length of the CDR3 is 16 residues. For the CDR3, the DNA is TGTGCCAGCAGCTTAGATGGACAGGCGAACACCGGGGAGCTGTTTTTT. As protein: CASSLDGQANTGELFF.